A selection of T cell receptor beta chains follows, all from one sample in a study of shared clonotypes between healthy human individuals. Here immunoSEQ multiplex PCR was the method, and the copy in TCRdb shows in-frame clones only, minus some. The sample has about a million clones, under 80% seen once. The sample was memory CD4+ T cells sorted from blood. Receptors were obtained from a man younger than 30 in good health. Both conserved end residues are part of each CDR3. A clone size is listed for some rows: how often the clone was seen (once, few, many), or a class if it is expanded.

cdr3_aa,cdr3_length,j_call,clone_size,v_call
CASRTTGSSYEQYF,14,TRBJ2-7,NA,TRBV6-1
CASSIGGRTEAFF,13,TRBJ1-1,NA,TRBV2
CASSSRTTASEQYF,14,TRBJ2-7,NA,TRBV27
CASSSTTTYNEQFF,14,TRBJ2-1,NA,TRBV11-3
CASSLPGTDQETQYF,15,TRBJ2-5,once,TRBV5-6
CASSALPQETQYF,13,TRBJ2-5,NA,TRBV11-3
CASRRTGVTEAFF,13,TRBJ1-1,few,TRBV6-1
CASSVIGTDNSPLHF,15,TRBJ1-6,NA,TRBV9
CASSWGQKDSPLHF,14,TRBJ1-6,NA,TRBV5-1
CASSFPETYEQYF,13,TRBJ2-7,NA,TRBV11-2
CASSGQGEGTEAFF,14,TRBJ1-1,NA,TRBV2
CASSLGPNPYNEQFF,15,TRBJ2-1,many,TRBV5-6
CAWAQGIGNTIYF,13,TRBJ1-3,NA,TRBV30
CASSRDRGSETQYF,14,TRBJ2-5,NA,TRBV5-1
CASKKLAAAETQYF,14,TRBJ2-5,once,TRBV2
CASSLRTSGGDTQYF,15,TRBJ2-3,NA,TRBV11-3
CASSSIGTGLGGNSNQPQHF,20,TRBJ1-5,many,TRBV28
CAWRAGSFDEQFF,13,TRBJ2-1,few,TRBV30
CASSQEPGVYSYEQYF,16,TRBJ2-7,NA,TRBV4-1
CASSLDGGLGETQYF,15,TRBJ2-5,NA,TRBV11-2
CSVDSGLFSTDTQYF,15,TRBJ2-3,NA,TRBV29-1
CASSSSSGGISSEQYF,16,TRBJ2-7,few,TRBV7-9
CAISATGDEQFF,12,TRBJ2-1,NA,TRBV10-3
CASSVADRGSGGNTIYF,17,TRBJ1-3,NA,TRBV9